The 13 T cell receptor beta chains given below trace back to one sample, sequenced in a study of glioma-infiltrating T cells after dendritic cell vaccination. The method was immunoSEQ multiplex PCR; TCRdb's version includes in-frame clones alone and lacks a portion of them. Seen here are some 78,000 clones, 75% to 90% observed once, and the top ten hold around 8.5%. The time point was: after dendritic cell vaccination, including at tumor progression/relapse. Sequenced here: blood, sampled after dendritic cell vaccination. These receptor sequences come from a human donor with glioblastoma.

Concerning this clone itself: One end of the junction varies from germline; a read error may be responsible. The CDR3 DNA reads TGTGCCGGCAGTTTAGGGGGGGGCCTTAGCAATCAGCCCCAGCATTTT. This gives the protein CAGSLGGGLSNQPQHF. The V call is TRBV27, the J call TRBJ1-5, with D maybe TRBD1 (6 bases). CDR1 is MNHEY, CDR2 SMNVEV, per germline (reference sequence). CDR3 size: 16 residues.

The genes are TRBV9 and TRBJ2-1, with TRBD2 identical over 7 bases. Germline V gene data show CDR1 as SGDLS and CDR2 as YYNGEE. Trimming at V came to 4 bases and at J to 2 bases, leaving 6 bases not matched to a gene. This CDR3 has 15 amino acids. CDR3 nucleotide sequence: TGTGCCAGCAGCCCCAGCGGGAACGCCTACAATGAGCAGTTCTTC. It encodes CASSPSGNAYNEQFF.

A few counts support this clone. The chain uses TRBV2 and TRBJ2-7; possibly TRBD1 for D (6 bases). Trimming took 10 bases from V and 1 from J, leaving 11 bases between them. Germline values: CDR1 SNHLY, CDR2 FYNNEI. The CDR3 extends over 12 amino acids. CDR3 bases: TGTGCCATCCACAGGGTTTCCTACGAGCAGTACTTC. It codes for CAIHRVSYEQYF.

J is TRBJ2-7 and V is TRBV28; D call uncertain. Germline CDR1 is MDHEN and CDR2 is SYDVKM. The CDR3 has 13 amino acids. Trimming shortened V by 3 bases and J by 5 bases, and 11 bases separated the two germline ends. CDR3 region: CASSLGTPDEQYF. The DNA for the CDR3 is TGTGCCAGCAGTTTGGGCACCCCCGACGAGCAGTACTTC.

The rearrangement links TRBV2 to TRBJ2-7; 8 nucleotides match TRBD2. V lost 0 bases, J lost 2 bases, and 9 bases stayed unmatched. The CDR3 has 17 amino acids. Per germline, CDR1 SNHLY and CDR2 FYNNEI. Here the CDR3 reads CASSEALYSGMTYEQYF. In nucleotides, the CDR3 is TGTGCCAGCAGTGAAGCGCTTTATAGCGGGATGACCTACGAGCAGTACTTC.

This chain links TRBV28 with TRBJ2-1; the D gene is possibly TRBD2 (6 bases). This CDR3 comprises 15 residues. Germline CDR1 MDHEN, CDR2 SYDVKM. Deletions cut 6 bases from V and 6 bases from J, with 18 bases between. CDR3 nucleotide sequence: TGTGCCAGCAGAGAGACGGGCCGGAGGGTCAATGAGCAGTTCTTC. Translated: CASRETGRRVNEQFF.

This chain links TRBV15 with TRBJ2-2, with 7 bases lining up with TRBD2. V trimming: 3 bases; J trimming: 5 bases; junction bases outside the gene matches: 6. CDR1 and CDR2 from the germline V gene are LNHNV and YYDKDF (reference sequence). The CDR3 spans 15 residues. The CDR3 DNA is TGTGCCACCAGCAGCGGACTAGTCTGGACCGGGGAGCTGTTTTTT. Translated, it gives CATSSGLVWTGELFF.

The gene calls are TRBV30 and TRBJ2-5; a possible D gene is TRBD1 (5 bases). The end of the DNA aligns better with TRBJ2-7, so the J call may be wrong. Germline CDR1 is GTSNPN and CDR2 is SVGIG (reference sequence). This CDR3 contains 13 residues. This chain's CDR3 is CAWHQGGTYEQYF. The CDR3 nucleotides are TGTGCCTGGCACCAGGGCGGAACCTACGAGCAGTACTTC.

This clone has only one observation. The gene calls are TRBV5-8 and TRBJ1-5; D unclear. This CDR3 comprises 14 residues. V lost 5 bases, J lost 0 bases, and 9 bases lay in between. CDR1 and CDR2 (germline): SGHTS, YDEGEE. The CDR3 sequence: CASSRTYSNQPQHF. DNA for the CDR3: TGTGCCAGCAGTCGAACCTATAGCAATCAGCCCCAGCATTTT.

This clone was observed a single time. This chain joins TRBV9 and TRBJ2-2, with D maybe TRBD2 (6 bases). Germline-derived CDR1 and CDR2 are SGDLS and YYNGEE. This CDR3 comprises 14 residues. V was pared by 3 bases and J by 5 bases, with 11 bases between. CDR3 loop: CASSAPGETGELFF. The DNA of the CDR3 is TGTGCCAGCAGCGCCCCGGGGGAGACCGGGGAGCTGTTTTTT.

The rearrangement joins TRBV7-9 to TRBJ2-7; 7 nucleotides agree with TRBD1. After removal of 3 bases from V and 3 bases from J, the junction contained 11 bases not matched to a gene. The CDR3 contains 16 residues. Germline V gene data show CDR1 as SEHNR and CDR2 as FQNEAQ (reference sequence). The CDR3 protein is CASSFSVQGLFYEQYF. CDR3 in DNA: TGTGCCAGCAGCTTCTCGGTACAGGGGCTATTCTACGAGCAGTACTTC.

The chain recombines TRBV5-4 with TRBJ2-5; D is perhaps TRBD1 (6 bases). This CDR3 has 13 amino acids. Trimming left V 6 bases short and J 5 bases short, with 14 bases between. Looked up from germline, CDR1 is SGHNT and CDR2 is YYREEE (reference sequence). The CDR3 DNA follows: TGTGCCAGCAACTCCCCAGGGGCCGAGACCCAGTACTTC. Translating it yields CASNSPGAETQYF.

In nucleotides, the CDR3 is TGTGCCAGCAGCCCCGCTAGCGGGAGGGCAGGAGATACGCAGTATTTT. As protein: CASSPASGRAGDTQYF. V usage is TRBV7-3 and J usage is TRBJ2-3; 12 bases agree with TRBD2. The ends lost 5 bases at V and 5 bases at J; junction bases unmatched: 8. Germline-derived CDR1 and CDR2 are SGHTA and FQGTGA. This CDR3 has 16 amino acids.